Each of the 22 T cell receptor beta chains below was sequenced from the same sample in a study of vaccination and CD4 T cells after COVID-19. The treatment here: roughly 10-day PBMC culture with coronavirus spike peptide pools or control peptides (ViraFEST assay). With the Oncomine TCR Beta short-read assay, DNA from cultured CD4+ T cells was sequenced. One entry per CDR3 protein, called by TCRdb with MiXCR from the PCR reads. This sample has 10,000 to 15,000 distinct CDR3 sequences, with approximately 56% found just once. Their recognized antigens are unknown. The sequenced sample consisted of CD4+ T cells from blood, cultured in vitro. These receptors originate from a human donor who had recovered from COVID-19.

The chain employs TRBV20-1 and TRBJ2-5; TRBD2 is a possible D gene (7 bases). The CDR3 is 13 residues long. V dropped 5 bases and J dropped 9 bases, with 19 bases sitting between them. The germline CDR1 and CDR2 sequences are DFQATT and SNEGSKA (reference sequence). Here the CDR3 DNA reads TGCAGTGCTTCCGCTAGCGGACAGCTGTCCCAGTACTTC. It yields the protein CSASASGQLSQYF.

This clonotype was counted only a few times. The gene calls are TRBV7-2 and TRBJ1-5; D is ambiguous. V was pared by 1 base and J by 0 bases, with 4 bases between. CDR1 SGHTA and CDR2 FQGNSA come from the germline V gene. The CDR3 is 14 residues long. CDR3 nucleotides: TGTGCCAGCAGCTTAGAGGGTAGCAATCAGCCCCAGCATTTT. This encodes CASSLEGSNQPQHF.

This clonotype appeared once. The DNA for the CDR3 is TGTGCCAGCAGTGTATTAGCTGAGACTAATGAGCAGTTCTTC. Encoded protein: CASSVLAETNEQFF. The rearrangement links TRBV6-1 to TRBJ2-1; D unclear. The CDR3 covers 14 residues. With 4 bases removed from V and 7 bases from J, the gap between germline ends came to 14 bases. The V gene's germline CDR1 is MNHNS and CDR2 SASEGT.

The rearrangement joins TRBV20-1 to TRBJ1-1; D remains ambiguous. Trimming cost V 2 bases and J 3 bases, with 13 bases left between them. The germline V gene has CDR1 DFQATT and CDR2 SNEGSKA (reference sequence). The CDR3 is 14 residues long. CDR3 region: CSARNWQEYTEAFF. The CDR3 region has the DNA TGCAGTGCTAGAAACTGGCAGGAGTACACTGAAGCTTTCTTT.

The V call is TRBV27, the J call TRBJ1-5, with a weak D call TRBD1 (6 bases). Germline V CDR1 and CDR2: MNHEY, SMNVEV (reference sequence). V was shortened by 6 bases and J by 0 bases, with 21 bases between the two germline ends. The CDR3 is made up of 18 amino acids. CDR3 amino acids: CASRPLARGSFSNQPQHF. CDR3 nucleotides: TGTGCCAGCAGACCCCTAGCCAGGGGATCATTTAGCAATCAGCCCCAGCATTTT.

This chain uses TRBV6-5 with TRBJ1-6, with 8 positions matching TRBD1. Looked up from germline, CDR1 is MNHEY and CDR2 is SVGAGI. The CDR3 has 18 residues. Unmatched junction bases numbered 8, after V lost 2 bases and J lost 2 bases. CDR3 region: CASSYTSTGAAYNSPLHF. CDR3 in DNA: TGTGCCAGCAGTTACACCTCGACAGGGGCCGCCTATAATTCACCCCTCCACTTT.

In its sample, this clonotype is medium-sized. This rearrangement joins TRBV4-1 to TRBJ2-7; 12 bases align to TRBD2. In germline, CDR1 is MGHRA, CDR2 YSYEKL. CDR3 length equals 13 residues. With 4 bases clipped from V and 6 bases from J, the junction kept 1 base outside the gene matches. This chain's CDR3 is CASSPGLAGEQYF. Written as DNA, the CDR3 is TGCGCCAGCAGCCCGGGACTAGCGGGCGAGCAGTACTTC.

The chain is built from TRBV24-1 and TRBJ1-1; D gene unclear. Trimming removed 5 bases at V and 1 base at J, with 4 bases between. The CDR3 runs to 12 residues. Germline assignment: CDR1 KGHDR and CDR2 SFDVKD. The CDR3 nucleotides read TGTGCCACCAGTGGAGGGAACACTGAAGCTTTCTTT. Protein product: CATSGGNTEAFF.

V gene TRBV25-1 combines with J gene TRBJ1-1; D might be TRBD1 (6 bases). The CDR3 spans 13 residues. Germline values: CDR1 MGHDK, CDR2 SYGVNS. V was trimmed by 6 bases and J by 0 bases, leaving 8 bases between them. CDR3 loop: CASRDRLNTEAFF. As DNA, the CDR3 is TGTGCCAGCAGAGACAGGTTGAACACTGAAGCTTTCTTT. Looking up the rest from reference TRBV25-1 and TRBJ1-1 gives the full variable domain: EADIYQTPRYLVIGTGKKITLECSQTMGHDKMYWYQQDPGMELHLIHYSYGVNSTEKGDLSSESTVSRIRTEHFPLTLESARPSHTSQYLCASRDRLNTEAFFGQGTRLTVV.

The genes are TRBV19 and TRBJ2-7; possibly TRBD1 or TRBD2 for D (5 bases each). CDR1 and CDR2 (germline): LNHDA, SQIVND (reference sequence). This CDR3 has 14 amino acids. V lost 7 bases and J 7 bases, leaving 20 bases between the germline ends. The chain's CDR3 is CASKGTPDPGEQYF. The CDR3 bases are TGTGCCAGTAAAGGGACCCCAGACCCCGGAGAGCAGTACTTC.

The chain has TRBV12-3 or TRBV12-4 and TRBJ2-1; 10 nucleotides line up with TRBD1. The CDR3 covers 15 residues. The V segment lost 3 bases and the J segment 7 bases; nucleotides outside the gene matches: 6. CDR3 nucleotides: TGTGCCAGCAGTTTCGCGACAGGGGGCCTTAATGAGCAGTTCTTC. Translation gives CASSFATGGLNEQFF.

The V call is TRBV2, the J call TRBJ2-2; unclear D gene. CDR3 length: 13 residues. Per the germline V gene, CDR1 is SNHLY and CDR2 is FYNNEI. Deletions cut 4 bases from V and 6 bases from J, with 9 bases between. The CDR3 loop is CASSVESSGELFF. The CDR3, as DNA: TGTGCCAGCAGTGTAGAGTCGTCCGGGGAGCTGTTTTTT.

This clonotype was found once. The chain recombines TRBV27 with TRBJ2-1, with a possible D match to TRBD1 (5 bases). CDR1 and CDR2 from the germline V gene are MNHEY and SMNVEV (reference sequence). Trimming stripped 6 bases from V and 4 bases from J, with 10 bases between. The CDR3 totals 13 residues. The CDR3 protein is CASSRPGYNEQFF. DNA for the CDR3: TGTGCCAGCAGCCGCCCAGGGTACAATGAGCAGTTCTTC.

This sequence joins TRBV12-3 or TRBV12-4 and TRBJ2-5; 15 bases are shared with TRBD2. The trim removed 1 base at V and 5 bases at J, leaving 5 bases unmatched. The CDR3 runs 17 residues. The CDR3: CASSLGGLAGGQETQYF. The CDR3 nucleotides are TGTGCCAGCAGTTTAGGGGGACTAGCGGGAGGCCAGGAGACCCAGTACTTC.

This chain connects TRBV21-1 to TRBJ2-2; the DNA was not used to check the table's D call, TRBD1. TRBV21-1 is tagged as a pseudogene. The CDR3 length is 17 residues. DNA for the CDR3: TGTGCCAGCAGCAAAGGCCCGGGGGAAGGGGACGCCGGGGAGCTGTTTTTT. Its protein is CASSKGPGEGDAGELFF.

This clonotype came up a few times. This sequence joins TRBV5-1 and TRBJ1-6, with D possibly TRBD1 on 6 matching bases. V dropped 3 bases and J dropped 10 bases, with 17 bases sitting between them. Germline V CDR1 and CDR2: SGHRS, YFSETQ. This CDR3 has 15 amino acids. The CDR3 protein is CASSSTEGGLSPLHF. The CDR3 nucleotides read TGCGCCAGCAGCTCAACTGAGGGGGGCTTATCACCCCTCCACTTT. Filled out from reference TRBV5-1 and TRBJ1-6, the complete variable domain reads KAGVTQTPRYLIKTRGQQVTLSCSPISGHRSVSWYQQTPGQGLQFLFEYFSETQRNKGNFPGRFSGRQFSNSRSEMNVSTLELGDSALYLCASSSTEGGLSPLHFGNGTRLTVT.

The rearrangement joins TRBV7-9 to TRBJ1-1; D ambiguous. The CDR3 loop spans 18 amino acids. V gave up 1 base and J gave up 0 bases, with 18 bases separating them. Germline CDR1 is SEHNR and CDR2 is FQNEAQ (reference sequence). The CDR3 loop is CASSLEEILFGMNTEAFF. CDR3 DNA sequence: TGTGCCAGCAGCTTAGAGGAAATCCTTTTCGGGATGAACACTGAAGCTTTCTTT.

This clonotype was counted only a few times. V is TRBV6-1 and J is TRBJ1-1; tentative D call: TRBD1 (5 bases). Germline V gives CDR1 MNHNS, CDR2 SASEGT. The ends were cut back, 7 bases at V and 4 bases at J, with 10 bases in the middle. This CDR3 has 12 amino acids. CDR3 sequence reads: CASKAGPTEAFF. The DNA of the CDR3 is TGTGCCAGCAAGGCGGGACCCACTGAAGCTTTCTTT.

This rearrangement joins TRBV20-1 to TRBJ1-3; tentative D call: TRBD1 (5 bases). Trimming shortened V by 3 bases and J by 0 bases, and 15 bases separated the two germline ends. The CDR3 consists of 16 residues. Germline lookup yields CDR1 DFQATT and CDR2 SNEGSKA (reference sequence). CDR3 sequence reads: CSARALPGISGNTIYF. In nucleotides, the CDR3 is TGCAGTGCTAGGGCACTCCCAGGGATCTCTGGAAACACCATATATTTT.

A few counts support this clonotype. The chain combines TRBV6-1 with TRBJ2-7; 8 bases fit TRBD2. Trimming at V came to 8 bases and at J to 5 bases, leaving 2 bases not matched to a gene. The V gene's germline CDR1 is MNHNS and CDR2 SASEGT. The CDR3 length is 11 residues. The CDR3 protein is CASGTRHEQYF. The CDR3 coding sequence is TGTGCCAGCGGGACTAGGCACGAGCAGTACTTC.

The V call is TRBV6-1, the J call TRBJ1-1, with a weak D call TRBD1 (5 bases). Germline V gives CDR1 MNHNS, CDR2 SASEGT. The CDR3 contains 14 residues. Trimming pared 6 bases from V and 3 bases from J, leaving 14 bases between. The CDR3 sequence is CASSAGPGDTEAFF. The DNA for the CDR3 is TGTGCCAGCAGCGCAGGGCCTGGAGACACTGAAGCTTTCTTT.

This sequence joins TRBV20-1 and TRBJ2-3, with D hard to call. CDR3 length: 15 amino acids. The V gene's germline CDR1 is DFQATT and CDR2 SNEGSKA (reference sequence). Trimming took 3 bases from V and 1 from J, leaving 14 bases between them. CDR3 amino acids: CSARAVGTGTDTQYF. CDR3 in DNA: TGCAGTGCTAGGGCCGTGGGCACTGGCACAGATACGCAGTATTTT.